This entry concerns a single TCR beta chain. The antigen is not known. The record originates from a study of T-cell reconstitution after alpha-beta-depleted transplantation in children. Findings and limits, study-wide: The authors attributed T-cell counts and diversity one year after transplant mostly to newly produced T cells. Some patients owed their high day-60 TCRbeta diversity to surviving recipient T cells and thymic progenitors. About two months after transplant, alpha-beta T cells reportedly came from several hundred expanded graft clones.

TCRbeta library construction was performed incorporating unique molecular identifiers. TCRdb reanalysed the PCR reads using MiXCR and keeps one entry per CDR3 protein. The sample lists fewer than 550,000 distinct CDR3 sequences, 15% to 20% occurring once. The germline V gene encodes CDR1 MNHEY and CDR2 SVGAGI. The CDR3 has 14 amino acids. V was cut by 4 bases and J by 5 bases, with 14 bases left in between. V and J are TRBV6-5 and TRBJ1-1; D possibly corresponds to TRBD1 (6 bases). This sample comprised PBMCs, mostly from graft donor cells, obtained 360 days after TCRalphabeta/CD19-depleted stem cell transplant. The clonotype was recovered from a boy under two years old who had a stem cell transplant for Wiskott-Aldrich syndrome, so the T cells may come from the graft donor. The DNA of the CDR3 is TGTGCCAGCAGTTGGGGGGGCCAGGGTACTGAAGCTTTCTTT. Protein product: CASSWGGQGTEAFF.